This paragraph covers one TCR beta chain sequence. This CDR3 is built from 15 residues. Between the trimmed V and J ends, which lost 3 bases and 2 bases, there was a span of 13 bases. CDR1 is SGHVS and CDR2 is FQNEAQ in the germline V gene. The treatment was: preoperative locoregional IRX-2 cytokine immunotherapy. Preoperative locoregional IRX-2 cytokine immunotherapy was tested in the phase Ib source study. The repertoire was sequenced with immunoSEQ multiplex PCR; TCRdb's copy has only in-frame clones and lacks some. Of approximately 38,000 clones listed, roughly four fifths are singletons. The source of the sample is a study of preoperative IRX-2 immunotherapy in early breast cancer.

Sequencing was performed on lymph node tissue, taken after IRX-2 immunotherapy. This sequence originates from a human donor with breast cancer. The chain links TRBV7-8 to TRBJ1-2, with a weak D call TRBD1 (6 bases). CDR3 bases: TGTGCCAGCAGCTTGATAGACAGGAGCAACTATGGCTACACCTTC. As protein: CASSLIDRSNYGYTF. Full variable domain (outside the CDR3, taken from reference TRBV7-8 and TRBJ1-2): GAGVSQSPRYKVAKRGQDVALRCDPISGHVSLFWYQQALGQGPEFLTYFQNEAQLDKSGLPSDRFFAERPEGSVSTLKIQRTQQEDSAVYLCASSLIDRSNYGYTFGSGTRLTVV.